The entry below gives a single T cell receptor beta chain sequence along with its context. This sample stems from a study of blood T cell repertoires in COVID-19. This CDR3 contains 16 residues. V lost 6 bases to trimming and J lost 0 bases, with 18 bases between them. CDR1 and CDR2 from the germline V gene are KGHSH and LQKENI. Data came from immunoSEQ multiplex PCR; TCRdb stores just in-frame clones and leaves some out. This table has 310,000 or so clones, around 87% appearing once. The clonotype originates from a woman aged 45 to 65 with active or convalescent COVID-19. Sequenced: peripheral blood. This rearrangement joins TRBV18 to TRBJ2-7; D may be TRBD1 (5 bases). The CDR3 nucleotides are TGTGCCAGCTCCAAAGACAGTGTATTAGTCTCCTACGAGCAGTACTTC. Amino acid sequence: CASSKDSVLVSYEQYF.